Listed below are T cell receptor beta chains from one sample, sequenced in a study of cytomegalovirus exposure and HLA in healthy donors. Data came from immunoSEQ multiplex PCR; TCRdb stores just in-frame clones and leaves some out. The sample contains more than 40,000 clones, roughly 80% of which appear only once. The specimen was PBMCs. Receptor source: a man in his forties or fifties in good health and CMV-seronegative. Each CDR3 is given with its conserved first and last residue. Each record gives: CDR3 protein, clone size, V gene, J gene. Some rows mark clone size as missing; the rest say once, few, many or name a class of expanded clone.

CASSLGPPGSGNTIYF,-,TRBV7-7,TRBJ1-3
CASSLGPGTEAFF,once,TRBV5-1,TRBJ1-1
CASSPTGQVYNEQFF,-,TRBV4-3,TRBJ2-1
CATSRDQGSGATEQYF,-,TRBV15,TRBJ2-7
CASSLIPATGVRNTEAFF,-,TRBV7-3,TRBJ1-1
CASSFVAGSSGELFF,few,TRBV27,TRBJ2-2
CASSYSSGLVRYF,-,TRBV6-5,TRBJ2-5
CASSISRVAATQYF,-,TRBV19,TRBJ2-3
CASSREGEYNSPLHF,-,TRBV5-4,TRBJ1-6
CASSRMGQGFTEAFF,-,TRBV9,TRBJ1-1
CASSPFEGSETQYF,-,TRBV5-1,TRBJ2-5
CASSDDWRGGTGELFF,few,TRBV6-1,TRBJ2-2
CASRTSGGLETQYF,-,TRBV7-9,TRBJ2-5
CASSLADSSEAFF,few,TRBV5-1,TRBJ1-1
CASSLYDTGELFF,-,TRBV7-3,TRBJ2-2
CASPTGREDTEAFF,-,TRBV5-8,TRBJ1-1
CASTPGTPGGTQYF,-,TRBV6-5,TRBJ2-5
CASSPPNTNEKLFF,-,TRBV7-2,TRBJ1-4
CASSSTRGSYEQYF,-,TRBV7-2,TRBJ2-7
CASSLSGQGNEKLFF,-,TRBV5-1,TRBJ1-4
CASSLMGTSAYNEQFF,-,TRBV27,TRBJ2-1
CASRPWGQGDTQYF,-,TRBV6-1,TRBJ2-3
CASYGLQETQYF,-,TRBV2,TRBJ2-5
CASSENRRQYTF,-,TRBV2,TRBJ1-2
CASSLINRVTEAFF,-,TRBV5-1,TRBJ1-1
CASSWDNSGNTIYF,-,TRBV11-1,TRBJ1-3
CATSRDLSKETQYF,-,TRBV15,TRBJ2-5
CASSLRSLSSYNEQFF,-,TRBV5-4,TRBJ2-1
CASSLASGGAFF,once,TRBV7-9,TRBJ1-1
CASSLKLAGGINTGELFF,-,TRBV7-2,TRBJ2-2
CASSPTGSPLHF,-,TRBV7-8,TRBJ1-6
CASSAAGSTDTQYF,-,TRBV7-3,TRBJ2-3
CASRQSQSSGNTIYF,-,TRBV6-5,TRBJ1-3
CASSPRQGLDSAFF,-,TRBV18,TRBJ1-1
CATSRAAGGLQAGPYNEQFF,-,TRBV15,TRBJ2-1
CASSPRFQETQYF,-,TRBV23-1,TRBJ2-5
CASSWSGQSETQYF,-,TRBV6-5,TRBJ2-5
CAWSLRDTTYNEQFF,-,TRBV30,TRBJ2-1
CASSLEGQGGTEAFF,-,TRBV7-2,TRBJ1-1
CASSPGDRGLMDEQFF,-,TRBV4-2,TRBJ2-1
CASSPGLVSTGELFF,-,TRBV28,TRBJ2-2
CASSLTGAANQPQHF,-,TRBV9,TRBJ1-5
CASSLGLADTQYF,-,TRBV7-3,TRBJ2-3
CASSRGGVGELFF,-,TRBV6-5,TRBJ2-2
CASSPGAGTRGNEQYF,-,TRBV7-9,TRBJ2-7
CASRIQGGDTEAFF,-,TRBV27,TRBJ1-1
CASTRPGTSTDTQYF,-,TRBV28,TRBJ2-3
CAWGSLAGNTDTQYF,once,TRBV30,TRBJ2-3
CASSQDMAGRDEQYF,-,TRBV4-3,TRBJ2-7
CASSGLGQIIGYTF,-,TRBV11-2,TRBJ1-2
CASTLNPGQGLGEQYF,once,TRBV27,TRBJ2-7
CASSEDREYSPLHF,-,TRBV2,TRBJ1-6
CASTPGLLNYGYTF,-,TRBV2,TRBJ1-2
CASSVTGVQRSPLHF,-,TRBV5-4,TRBJ1-6
CASSLYRGLYEQYF,-,TRBV28,TRBJ2-7
CASSFIGTPLNNEQFF,-,TRBV27,TRBJ2-1